This T cell receptor beta chain emerged from a study of OX40 agonist ivuxolimab in advanced cancers. Study-level background: Patients' therapy was ivuxolimab, an antibody that acts as an agonist of OX40 (CD134). Hepatocellular carcinoma, melanoma, renal cell or head and neck cancer occurred in dose-escalation patients.

The V end lost 6 bases, the J end lost 0 bases, and 14 bases lay between the germline ends. The CDR3 runs to 15 residues. Per germline, CDR1 LNHDA and CDR2 SQIVND (reference sequence). Study-wide results and limits: CD4+ T cells averaged fewer expanded clones than CD8+ T cells. At 0.1 to 3.0 mg/kg, CD4+ and CD8+ blood T cells expanded clonally by week 6.

With regard to this clone: Antigen: not known.

Some clones are missing from TCRdb's copy, which holds only in-frame ones; the method was immunoSEQ multiplex PCR. The table has about 73,000 clones, 80% to 95% seen once. The receptor was isolated from an adult with an advanced solid tumor such as melanoma, head and neck, liver or kidney cancer. This sample comprised CD4+ or CD8+ T cells sorted from blood, obtained in a trial of the OX40 agonist ivuxolimab. V and J are TRBV19 and TRBJ1-1; D is unclear. As DNA, the CDR3 is TGTGCCAGTAGCAAGGGATTTACCATGAACACTGAAGCTTTCTTT. Translating gives CASSKGFTMNTEAFF.